The 25 T cell receptor beta chains in this list originate from one sample, sequenced in a study of immune evolution from preneoplasia to lung adenocarcinoma. Sequencing used immunoSEQ multiplex PCR; TCRdb keeps in-frame clones, though not all of them. Among 7,000 to 9,000 clones listed, 70% to 80% were seen once. Sequencing was done on a sample of FFPE invasive lung adenocarcinoma tissue. Source of these receptors: a person aged 35 to 50 with lung adenocarcinoma.

Only a few counts were recorded for this clone. The V and J genes are TRBV9 and TRBJ1-1; 9 bases match TRBD1. Trimming at V came to 4 bases and at J to 10 bases, leaving 8 bases not matched to a gene. Germline V gene lookup returns CDR1 SGDLS and CDR2 YYNGEE. The CDR3 runs 13 residues. CDR3 coding DNA: TGTGCCAGCAGCCCAGGACAGGGGAATTTAGCTTTCTTT. It translates to CASSPGQGNLAFF.

The V gene is TRBV11-3, the J gene TRBJ2-3; 7 nucleotides align to TRBD2. The CDR3 sequence is 12 residues long. In germline, CDR1 is SGHNT, CDR2 YENEEA. After removal of 11 bases from V and 2 bases from J, the junction contained 4 bases not matched to a gene. The CDR3 DNA sequence: TGTGCCTCCAGCGGGGACACAGATACGCAGTATTTT. Amino acid sequence: CASSGDTDTQYF.

V is TRBV30 and J is TRBJ2-7, with D tentatively TRBD1 or TRBD2 (5 bases each). CDR3 length equals 15 residues. V lost 2 bases and J lost 2, with 16 bases in between. Germline V gives CDR1 GTSNPN, CDR2 SVGIG (reference sequence). The CDR3 bases are TGTGCCTGGAGTAGAGGCAGGGACGGTACCTACGAGCAGTACTTC. Translation: CAWSRGRDGTYEQYF.

This clone was found a few times. This chain links TRBV6-1 with TRBJ2-7; TRBD1 or TRBD2 may be the D gene (5 bases each). V was cut by 0 bases and J by 3 bases, with 9 bases left in between. Germline V gene data show CDR1 as MNHNS and CDR2 as SASEGT. The CDR3 is 14 residues long. The CDR3 protein is CASSEALRGYEQYF. CDR3 coding DNA: TGTGCCAGCAGTGAAGCTCTGAGGGGCTACGAGCAGTACTTC.

The chain combines TRBV10-1 with TRBJ1-1; unclear D gene. V was pared by 4 bases and J by 0 bases, with 9 bases between. In germline, CDR1 is WNHNN, CDR2 SYGVQD (reference sequence). This CDR3 region has 14 residues. In DNA, the CDR3 is TGCGCCAGCAGTGCTCAGCGGCTGAACACTGAAGCTTTCTTT. It specifies CASSAQRLNTEAFF.

The V call is TRBV5-1, the J call TRBJ1-1; possible D gene TRBD1, 5 bases. Germline assignment: CDR1 SGHRS and CDR2 YFSETQ. V was cut by 4 bases and J by 8 bases, with 18 bases left in between. The CDR3 spans 14 residues. The DNA of the CDR3 is TGCGCCAGCAGCCCACATAGTCAGGGCGGCGAAGCTTTCTTT. Protein: CASSPHSQGGEAFF.

With respect to this clone: This same CDR3 is encoded by further DNA sequences in the sample. The chain couples TRBV20-1 to TRBJ2-1, with D hard to call. V lost 8 bases and J lost 7, with 12 bases in between. The CDR3 spans 11 residues. Looked up from germline, CDR1 is DFQATT and CDR2 is SNEGSKA (reference sequence). CDR3 bases: TGCAGTACCCAGGTCTATAATGAGCAGTTCTTC. This codes for CSTQVYNEQFF.

The CDR3 is CASSLGQPYEQYF. The CDR3 DNA follows: TGTGCCAGCAGCCTTGGACAGCCCTACGAGCAGTACTTC. This sequence joins TRBV4-2 and TRBJ2-7, with a possible D match to TRBD1 (6 bases). Between the trimmed V and J ends, which lost 4 bases and 2 bases, there was a span of 9 bases. Germline lookup yields CDR1 LGHNA and CDR2 YNFKEQ. The CDR3 is made up of 13 amino acids.

On this clone itself: The sample holds other DNA sequences that translate to the same CDR3. The chain uses TRBV29-1 and TRBJ2-1, with TRBD2 identical over 8 bases. J was trimmed by 0 bases and V by 6 bases; bases with no gene match: 1. There are 13 residues in the CDR3. From germline, CDR1 is SQVTM and CDR2 ANQGSEA. The CDR3 DNA is TGCAGCGTGCGGGGGGCCTCCTACAATGAGCAGTTCTTC. Residues: CSVRGASYNEQFF.

V gene TRBV7-2 combines with J gene TRBJ2-7; TRBD2 might be the D (6 bases). CDR1 is SGHTA and CDR2 is FQGNSA in the germline V gene. This CDR3 comprises 16 residues. Trimming pared 3 bases from V and 0 bases from J, leaving 15 bases between. Here the CDR3 DNA reads TGTGCCAGCAGCTTGGGTCGACCGGGAGCCTCCTACGAGCAGTACTTC. This translates into CASSLGRPGASYEQYF.

The chain has TRBV2 and TRBJ2-1; D not certain. Germline CDR1 is SNHLY and CDR2 is FYNNEI. The CDR3 consists of 13 residues. Trimming left V 7 bases short and J 8 bases short, with 15 bases between. The CDR3 coding sequence is TGTGCCAGCAACCGAGAGGTGCAGGATGAGCAGTTCTTC. It encodes CASNREVQDEQFF.

The chain is built from TRBV19 and TRBJ2-2; 9 bases match TRBD1. V was clipped by 0 bases and J by 7 bases; unmatched bases: 12. This CDR3 comprises 18 residues. Per germline, CDR1 LNHDA and CDR2 SQIVND (reference sequence). This CDR3 is CASSIDFGTGFMSGELFF. The CDR3 coding sequence is TGTGCCAGTAGTATAGATTTCGGGACAGGGTTTATGAGCGGGGAGCTGTTTTTT.

The CDR3 DNA is TGTGCCACCAGCAGAGTTACAGGGATGCGCAGGCCCACTGAAGCTTTCTTT. This translates into CATSRVTGMRRPTEAFF. The rearrangement uses TRBV15 and TRBJ1-1; the D gene is possibly TRBD1 (6 bases). The germline V gene has CDR1 LNHNV and CDR2 YYDKDF (reference sequence). This CDR3 region has 17 residues. V was cut by 1 base and J by 4 bases, with 19 bases left in between. Full variable domain (rest looked up from reference TRBV15 and TRBJ1-1): DAMVIQNPRYQVTQFGKPVTLSCSQTLNHNVMYWYQQKSSQAPKLLFHYYDKDFNNEADTPDNFQSRRPNTSFCFLDIRSPGLGDTAMYLCATSRVTGMRRPTEAFFGQGTRLTVV.

This clone showed up just once. The chain combines TRBV7-9 with TRBJ1-1; D perhaps matches TRBD1 (6 bases). V shed 3 bases and J shed 7 bases, with 15 bases lying between them. Germline CDR1 SEHNR, CDR2 FQNEAQ (reference sequence). The CDR3 is 14 amino acids. CDR3: CASSFKGGPGEAFF. CDR3 coding DNA: TGTGCCAGCAGCTTTAAGGGGGGGCCTGGTGAAGCTTTCTTT.

The V call is TRBV10-3, the J call TRBJ1-1; TRBD1 matches at 11 bases. V shed 2 bases, J shed 6 bases, and the junction held 2 bases outside the gene matches. This CDR3 has 14 residues. Germline CDR1 and CDR2: ENHRY and SYGVKD. The CDR3 protein is CAISETGQGAEAFF. CDR3 nucleotide sequence: TGTGCCATCAGTGAGACGGGACAGGGGGCTGAAGCTTTCTTT.

This chain joins TRBV7-9 and TRBJ1-1; the D gene is possibly TRBD1 (5 bases). CDR1 SEHNR and CDR2 FQNEAQ come from the germline V gene (reference sequence). V was pared by 4 bases and J by 1 base, with 10 bases between. The CDR3 consists of 14 residues. The CDR3 sequence is CASSSTAGNTEAFF. CDR3 nucleotides: TGTGCCAGCAGCTCGACAGCCGGGAACACTGAAGCTTTCTTT.

V usage is TRBV2 and J usage is TRBJ2-7, with TRBD1 identical over 7 bases. V lost 1 base to trimming and J lost 2 bases; unmatched junction nucleotides: 14. Germline lookup yields CDR1 SNHLY and CDR2 FYNNEI. There are 18 residues in the CDR3. CDR3 residues: CASSEGLRRGQKPYEQYF. The DNA for the CDR3 is TGTGCCAGCAGTGAAGGTTTGAGACGGGGACAGAAACCCTACGAGCAGTACTTC. The complete variable domain, with remaining parts taken from reference TRBV2 and TRBJ2-7, reads EPEVTQTPSHQVTQMGQEVILRCVPISNHLYFYWYRQILGQKVEFLVSFYNNEISEKSEIFDDQFSVERPDGSNFTLKIRSTKLEDSAMYFCASSEGLRRGQKPYEQYFGPGTRLTVT.

This clone has more than one count but fewer than ten. This chain connects TRBV5-4 to TRBJ1-4; a possible D gene is TRBD1 (6 bases). V lost 3 bases and J lost 5, with 14 bases in between. The CDR3 consists of 15 residues. CDR1 and CDR2 (germline): SGHNT, YYREEE (reference sequence). Written as DNA, the CDR3 is TGTGCCAGCAGCTCGAACAGGGCCGTAAATGAAAAACTGTTTTTT. It translates to CASSSNRAVNEKLFF.

This clone has a single count. This sequence joins TRBV5-1 and TRBJ2-2; D is possibly TRBD2 (5 bases). The CDR3 has 13 residues. Germline V gene data show CDR1 as SGHRS and CDR2 as YFSETQ. V lost 4 bases, J lost 7 bases, and 11 bases lay in between. Here the CDR3 reads CASSPARGGELFF. Written as DNA, the CDR3 is TGCGCCAGCAGCCCCGCCCGGGGCGGGGAGCTGTTTTTT.

Concerning this clone: Likely a read error: the CDR3 ends without its conserved phenylalanine or tryptophan. The limits of the CDR3 on the DNA are not certain, so only TCRdb's listed CDR3 is given. J is TRBJ1-2 and V is TRBV7-9; TRBD1, the D gene given by the table, was not confirmed from the DNA. Germline-derived CDR1 and CDR2 are SEHNR and FQNEAQ (reference sequence). The length of the CDR3 is 13 amino acids, counting both ends. This CDR3 reads CASSLGWQGKPNL.

The gene calls are TRBV16 and TRBJ1-5; D is unclear. This CDR3 has 14 residues. Germline V gene sequence: CDR1 KGHSY, CDR2 FQNENV. Trimming left V 5 bases short and J 2 bases short, with 10 bases between. DNA of the CDR3: TGTGCCAGCAGCACACGGGGAGGCAATCAGCCCCAGCATTTT. This encodes CASSTRGGNQPQHF.

This clone has just a few counts. V usage is TRBV11-2 and J usage is TRBJ2-7; either TRBD1 or TRBD2 may supply D (6 bases each). In germline, CDR1 is SGHAT, CDR2 FQNNGV. This CDR3 spans 18 amino acids. Trimming cost V 0 bases and J 2 bases, with 20 bases left between them. Here the CDR3 DNA reads TGTGCCAGCAGCTTAGAAGTTTTTCGGGGGCTCCTCGCCTACGAGCAGTACTTC. Protein: CASSLEVFRGLLAYEQYF. The whole variable domain, filled in from reference TRBV11-2 and TRBJ2-7, reads EAGVAQSPRYKIIEKRQSVAFWCNPISGHATLYWYQQILGQGPKLLIQFQNNGVVDDSQLPKDRFSAERLKGVDSTLKIQPAKLEDSAVYLCASSLEVFRGLLAYEQYFGPGTRLTVT.

The CDR3 region has the DNA TGTGCCAGTACCCCAGGGGACTACAATCAGCCCCAGCATTTT. Translation: CASTPGDYNQPQHF. The chain recombines TRBV19 with TRBJ1-5, with D perhaps matching TRBD1 (6 bases). V was trimmed by 7 bases and J by 3 bases, leaving 13 bases between them. Germline-derived CDR1 and CDR2 are LNHDA and SQIVND (reference sequence). CDR3 size: 14 residues.

The rearrangement links TRBV5-1 to TRBJ1-2; the D is unclear. CDR1 is SGHRS and CDR2 is YFSETQ in the germline V gene. The CDR3 loop spans 12 amino acids. V lost 6 bases to trimming and J lost 0 bases, with 6 bases between them. This CDR3 reads CASTATNYGYTF. As DNA, the CDR3 is TGCGCCAGCACAGCGACTAACTATGGCTACACCTTC.

V is TRBV12-5 and J is TRBJ2-3, with D possibly TRBD2 on 5 matching bases. CDR1 and CDR2 (germline): LGHNT, FRNRAP. Trimming took off 2 bases at V and 5 bases at J, with 17 bases between the two ends. The CDR3 has 16 residues. The CDR3 nucleotides are TGTGCTAGTGGTTTGTCGGCGGGTTTTGTTGGAGATACGCAGTATTTT. It translates to CASGLSAGFVGDTQYF.